These 15 T cell receptor beta chains share one sample of origin, sequenced in a study of T cells in narcolepsy. Some clones are missing from TCRdb's copy, which holds only in-frame ones; the method was immunoSEQ multiplex PCR. Seen here are some 30,000 clones, roughly 87% observed once, and the top ten hold 0.83%. The sample consisted of CD45RA- memory CD4+ T cells from PBMCs. These receptors originate from a human donor with narcolepsy.

The rearrangement uses TRBV6-1 and TRBJ1-1; 12 positions match TRBD1. The CDR3 contains 14 residues. Germline V gene data show CDR1 as MNHNS and CDR2 as SASEGT. V dropped 5 bases and J dropped 9; count of bases not matched to a gene: 7. The CDR3 protein is CASSQGQGANQAFF. Written as DNA, the CDR3 is TGTGCCAGCAGTCAGGGACAGGGGGCTAATCAAGCTTTCTTT.

The rearrangement links TRBV27 to TRBJ2-5; 12 bases fit TRBD2. This CDR3 is 16 amino acids long. Germline assignment: CDR1 MNHEY and CDR2 SMNVEV (reference sequence). V dropped 2 bases and J dropped 1; count of bases not matched to a gene: 2. In nucleotides, the CDR3 is TGTGCCAGCAGTTTACGACTAGCGGGGGCCCAAGAGACCCAGTACTTC. It codes for CASSLRLAGAQETQYF.

This clone has only one observation. V usage is TRBV18 and J usage is TRBJ1-6; D gene unclear. This CDR3 spans 14 amino acids. CDR1 KGHSH and CDR2 LQKENI come from the germline V gene. V was shortened by 4 bases and J by 4 bases, with 8 bases between the two germline ends. CDR3 DNA sequence: TGTGCCAGCTCACGGGAGGGATATAATTCACCCCTCCACTTT. This sequence encodes CASSREGYNSPLHF. Supplemented by reference TRBV18 and TRBJ1-6, the full variable domain reads NAGVMQNPRHLVRRRGQEARLRCSPMKGHSHVYWYRQLPEEGLKFMVYLQKENIIDESGMPKERFSAEFPKEGPSILRIQQVVRGDSAAYFCASSREGYNSPLHFGNGTRLTVT.

The chain employs TRBV28 and TRBJ1-1, with D perhaps TRBD1 (5 bases). The CDR3 length is 14 residues. In germline, CDR1 is MDHEN, CDR2 SYDVKM. V lost 8 bases and J 4 bases, leaving 17 bases between the germline ends. The DNA for the CDR3 is TGTGCCAGCCTTCCCTACGTGGGGGGCACTGAAGCTTTCTTT. As protein: CASLPYVGGTEAFF.

The rearrangement joins TRBV28 to TRBJ2-5; tentatively, D is TRBD1 or TRBD2 (5 bases each). Deletions cut 8 bases from V and 6 bases from J, with 16 bases between. The CDR3 totals 13 residues. The germline V gene encodes CDR1 MDHEN and CDR2 SYDVKM. In DNA, the CDR3 is TGTGCCAGCTTTACCGGGGCAGGAAAGACCCAGTACTTC. This sequence encodes CASFTGAGKTQYF.

This rearrangement joins TRBV27 to TRBJ2-1; the match to TRBD2 covers 10 bases. Germline V gives CDR1 MNHEY, CDR2 SMNVEV (reference sequence). This CDR3 has 18 amino acids. V lost 2 bases, J lost 0 bases, and 7 bases stayed unmatched. This CDR3 is CASSLKAPSGSSYNEQFF. CDR3 DNA sequence: TGTGCCAGCAGTTTAAAGGCCCCTAGCGGGAGCTCCTACAATGAGCAGTTCTTC.

The V gene is TRBV28, the J gene TRBJ1-2; 11 bases align to TRBD1. CDR1 MDHEN and CDR2 SYDVKM come from the germline V gene. The trim removed 6 bases at V and 4 bases at J, leaving 7 bases unmatched. This CDR3 spans 15 amino acids. The DNA for the CDR3 is TGTGCCAGCAGGTCACGGGACAGGGGGGCCTATGGCTACACCTTC. Residues: CASRSRDRGAYGYTF.

This rearrangement joins TRBV7-3 to TRBJ2-2; tentative D call: TRBD2 (6 bases). Germline V gene data show CDR1 as SGHTA and CDR2 as FQGTGA. Trimming cost V 4 bases and J 1 base, with 10 bases left between them. CDR3 length equals 15 residues. The CDR3 nucleotides are TGTGCCAGCAGCTCCCTAGCGCAGAACACCGGGGAGCTGTTTTTT. Protein product: CASSSLAQNTGELFF.

This sequence joins TRBV29-1 and TRBJ1-1; the D is unclear. Trimming removed 6 bases from V and 0 bases from J, with 11 bases in between. The CDR3 covers 13 residues. CDR1 SQVTM and CDR2 ANQGSEA come from the germline V gene. The CDR3 is CSVAGKMNTEAFF. CDR3 coding DNA: TGCAGCGTGGCAGGAAAGATGAACACTGAAGCTTTCTTT.

This clone appeared a single time. The chain links TRBV6-5 to TRBJ1-2; a possible D gene is TRBD1 (6 bases). V was shortened by 10 bases and J by 4 bases, with 22 bases between the two germline ends. The germline V gene has CDR1 MNHEY and CDR2 SVGAGI. The CDR3 sequence is 15 residues long. The CDR3 is CAKRGSGKRIYGYTF. The CDR3 DNA is TGTGCCAAGAGGGGGTCAGGGAAGAGGATCTATGGCTACACCTTC.

This chain connects TRBV21-1 to TRBJ2-5; TRBD2 reflects the table's D call only, with no check against the DNA. TRBV21-1 is labeled a pseudogene. The CDR3 totals 16 residues. CDR3 sequence reads: CASSKEPSSGEKTQYF. CDR3 DNA: TGTGCCAGCAGCAAAGAGCCCTCTAGCGGGGAAAAGACCCAGTACTTC.

As DNA, the CDR3 is TGTGCCAGCAGCTTGGACAGCTATGGCTACACCTTC. It specifies CASSLDSYGYTF. The chain couples TRBV5-4 to TRBJ1-2; D gene ambiguous. Germline CDR1 and CDR2: SGHNT and YYREEE (reference sequence). This CDR3 has 12 residues. V lost 0 bases to trimming and J lost 4 bases, with 4 bases between them. Filled out from reference TRBV5-4 and TRBJ1-2, the complete variable domain reads ETGVTQSPTHLIKTRGQQVTLRCSSQSGHNTVSWYQQALGQGPQFIFQYYREEENGRGNFPPRFSGLQFPNYSSELNVNALELDDSALYLCASSLDSYGYTFGSGTRLTVV.

The chain carries TRBV19 and TRBJ2-3, with 9 bases aligning to TRBD2. Losses at the gene ends were 8 bases for V and 1 base for J; bases not matched to a gene: 4. Germline assignment: CDR1 LNHDA and CDR2 SQIVND (reference sequence). The CDR3 has 14 residues. The CDR3 loop reads CASHKRGGTDTQYF. The CDR3 nucleotides read TGTGCCAGTCATAAGCGGGGGGGCACAGATACGCAGTATTTT.

The genes are TRBV2 and TRBJ2-3, with 14 bases lining up with TRBD2. Germline V CDR1 and CDR2: SNHLY, FYNNEI. The CDR3 covers 16 residues. V lost 10 bases, J lost 1 base, and 7 bases stayed unmatched. CDR3 loop: CATSRLAGGGTDTQYF. The CDR3 nucleotides read TGTGCCACCTCTAGACTAGCGGGAGGGGGCACAGATACGCAGTATTTT.

V is TRBV2 and J is TRBJ2-3; 7 nucleotides line up with TRBD1. The CDR3 covers 14 residues. V was pared by 5 bases and J by 4 bases, with 6 bases of the junction left unmatched. The germline V gene has CDR1 SNHLY and CDR2 FYNNEI. The CDR3 region is CASSWGQGADTQYF. The CDR3 DNA reads as TGTGCCAGCAGTTGGGGGCAGGGGGCAGATACGCAGTATTTT.